The clone carrying this T cell receptor beta chain has a count of ten or more. Its antigen is unidentified. The library had UMIs added by 3' ligation of an oligonucleotide to TCR cDNA. This CDR3 region has 14 residues. CDR1 is MNHNY, CDR2 SVGAGI, per germline (reference sequence). The V and J ends lost 7 bases and 4 bases respectively, with 13 bases between them. These data belong to a study of naive and memory T cell subsets. Four PCR rounds used nested alpha and beta constant region primers plus the SP2 primer. TCRdb called the 5' RACE reads again in MiXCR, with one record for every CDR3 protein. The data hold 55,000 to 70,000 distinct CDR3 sequences, with more than 7% observed a single time. Study-wide findings and caveats: This RNA-based method may be sensitive to activation-related transcript changes.

The sequence came from a male donor in good health. V and J are TRBV6-6 and TRBJ2-2; D remains ambiguous. This CDR3 is CASTTLQRTGELFF. The DNA of the CDR3 is TGTGCCAGCACCACACTACAACGCACCGGGGAGCTGTTTTTT.